Sequencing of this TCR beta chain was carried out in a study of blood T cells in healthy people across ages. A few counts support this clonotype. What it binds is not known. Through a sample-barcoded 5' primer and a J-beta primer mix, a second PCR was run for roughly 6 to 12 cycles. From the 5' RACE reads, TCRdb called clonotypes with MiXCR, one entry per CDR3 protein. In the table there are about 2 million distinct CDR3 sequences, roughly 49% of which are singletons. Caucasian individuals from Russia who were healthy and aged 6 to 90 acted as donors. Isolation of PBMCs gave at least 7 million cells per sample. Germline V CDR1 and CDR2: SGHTA, FQGNSA. The CDR3 runs to 12 residues. Trimming removed 6 bases from V and 7 bases from J, with 13 bases in between. Broader study findings: Strong correlation existed between TCR beta diversity and naive T cell percentage.

Material for sequencing was blood. The sequence was obtained from a woman aged 40 to 50 in good health. This chain links TRBV7-2 with TRBJ2-7, with D tentatively TRBD1 (5 bases). The CDR3 sequence is CASSSFRGEQYF. The CDR3 DNA sequence: TGTGCCAGCAGTTCATTTAGGGGAGAGCAGTACTTC.